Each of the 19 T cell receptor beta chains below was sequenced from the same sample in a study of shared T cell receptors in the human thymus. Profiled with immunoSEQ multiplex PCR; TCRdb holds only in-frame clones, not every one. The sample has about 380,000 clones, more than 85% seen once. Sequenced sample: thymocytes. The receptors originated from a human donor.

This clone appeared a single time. As DNA, the CDR3 is TGCGCCAGCAGCCAAGATCGGGGGTGCGGGAGCCCAGATACGCAGTATTTT. It translates to CASSQDRGCGSPDTQYF. This rearrangement joins TRBV4-1 to TRBJ2-3; 7 positions match TRBD2. The J segment lost 4 bases and the V segment lost 0 bases, leaving 10 bases of the junction unmatched. This CDR3 is built from 17 residues. Germline V gene data show CDR1 as MGHRA and CDR2 as YSYEKL.

The CDR3 loop reads CASSLSPVSSGNTIYF. The DNA of the CDR3 is TGTGCCAGCAGCTTATCCCCAGTGAGCTCTGGAAACACCATATATTTT. This chain joins TRBV7-2 and TRBJ1-3; D is ambiguous. This CDR3 is 16 amino acids long. V lost 2 bases and J lost 0, with 11 bases in between. Germline CDR1 and CDR2: SGHTA and FQGNSA.

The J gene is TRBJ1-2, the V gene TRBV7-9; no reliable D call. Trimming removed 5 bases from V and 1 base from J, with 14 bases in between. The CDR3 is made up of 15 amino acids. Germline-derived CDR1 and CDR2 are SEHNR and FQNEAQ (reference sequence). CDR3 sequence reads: CASSPRTRFNYGYTF. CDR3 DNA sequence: TGTGCCAGCAGCCCCAGGACCCGTTTTAACTATGGCTACACCTTC.

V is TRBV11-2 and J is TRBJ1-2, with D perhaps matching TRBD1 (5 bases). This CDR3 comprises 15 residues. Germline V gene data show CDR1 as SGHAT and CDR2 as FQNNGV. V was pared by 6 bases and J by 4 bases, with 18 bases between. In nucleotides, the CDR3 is TGTGCCAGCAGAACGGATTACGACAGACTCTATGGCTACACCTTC. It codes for CASRTDYDRLYGYTF.

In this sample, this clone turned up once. CDR3: CASSLCSQGAMYTEAFF. As DNA, the CDR3 is TGTGCCAGCAGTTTATGCAGCCAGGGGGCGATGTACACTGAAGCTTTCTTT. The rearrangement links TRBV28 to TRBJ1-1; 8 bases align to TRBD1. With 0 bases clipped from V and 3 bases from J, the junction kept 9 bases outside the gene matches. The germline gives CDR1 MDHEN, CDR2 SYDVKM. The CDR3 sequence is 17 residues long.

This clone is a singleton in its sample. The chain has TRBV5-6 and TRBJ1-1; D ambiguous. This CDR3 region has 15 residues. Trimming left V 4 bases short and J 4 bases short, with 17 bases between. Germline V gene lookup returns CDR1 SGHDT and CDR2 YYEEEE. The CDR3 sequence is CASSLPRPLGTEAFF. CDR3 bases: TGTGCCAGCAGCCTGCCGAGACCGCTGGGCACTGAAGCTTTCTTT.

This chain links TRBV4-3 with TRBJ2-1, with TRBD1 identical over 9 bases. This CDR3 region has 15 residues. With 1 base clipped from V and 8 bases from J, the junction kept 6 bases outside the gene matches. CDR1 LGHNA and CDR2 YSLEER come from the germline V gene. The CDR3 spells CASSQGLDRGHEQFF. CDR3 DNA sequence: TGCGCCAGCAGCCAAGGGTTGGACAGGGGACATGAGCAGTTCTTC.

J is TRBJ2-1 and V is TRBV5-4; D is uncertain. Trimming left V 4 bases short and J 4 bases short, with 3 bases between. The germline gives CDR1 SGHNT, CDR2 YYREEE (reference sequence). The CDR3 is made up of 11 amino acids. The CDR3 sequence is CASSIYNEQFF. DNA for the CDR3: TGTGCCAGCAGCATATACAATGAGCAGTTCTTC.

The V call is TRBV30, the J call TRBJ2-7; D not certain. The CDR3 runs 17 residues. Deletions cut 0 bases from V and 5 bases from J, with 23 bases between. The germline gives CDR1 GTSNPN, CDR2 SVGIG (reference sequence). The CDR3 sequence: CAWSVRTPVSSTNEQYF. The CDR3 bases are TGTGCCTGGAGTGTCCGCACTCCCGTCTCTAGTACCAACGAGCAGTACTTC. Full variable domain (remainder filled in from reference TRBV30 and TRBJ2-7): SQTIHQWPATLVQPVGSPLSLECTVEGTSNPNLYWYRQAAGRGLQLLFYSVGIGQISSEVPQNLSASRPQDRQFILSSKKLLLSDSGFYLCAWSVRTPVSSTNEQYFGPGTRLTVT.

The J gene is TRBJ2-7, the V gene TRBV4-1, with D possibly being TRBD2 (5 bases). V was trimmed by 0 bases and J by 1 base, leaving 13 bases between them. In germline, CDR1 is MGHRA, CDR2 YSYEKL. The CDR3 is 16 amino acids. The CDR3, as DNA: TGCGCCAGCAGCCAAGATCACGGGATCGTTTCCTACGAGCAGTACTTC. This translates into CASSQDHGIVSYEQYF.

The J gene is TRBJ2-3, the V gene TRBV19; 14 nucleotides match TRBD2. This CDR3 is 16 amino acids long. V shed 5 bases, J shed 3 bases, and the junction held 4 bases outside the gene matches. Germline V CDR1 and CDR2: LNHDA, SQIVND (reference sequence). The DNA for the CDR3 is TGTGCCAGTAGTGTAAGACTAGCGGGAGGGACAGATACGCAGTATTTT. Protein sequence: CASSVRLAGGTDTQYF. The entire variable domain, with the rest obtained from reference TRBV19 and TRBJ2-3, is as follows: DGGITQSPKYLFRKEGQNVTLSCEQNLNHDAMYWYRQDPGQGLRLIYYSQIVNDFQKGDIAEGYSVSREKKESFPLTVTSAQKNPTAFYLCASSVRLAGGTDTQYFGPGTRLTVL.

For the CDR3, the DNA is TGTGCCTGGAGTTCACAGGGGGGACAGCCCCAGCATTTT. Its translation: CAWSSQGGQPQHF. The chain combines TRBV30 with TRBJ1-5; 8 bases fit TRBD1. Germline V gene data show CDR1 as GTSNPN and CDR2 as SVGIG (reference sequence). The CDR3 is 13 amino acids. With 2 bases clipped from V and 7 bases from J, the junction kept 4 bases outside the gene matches.

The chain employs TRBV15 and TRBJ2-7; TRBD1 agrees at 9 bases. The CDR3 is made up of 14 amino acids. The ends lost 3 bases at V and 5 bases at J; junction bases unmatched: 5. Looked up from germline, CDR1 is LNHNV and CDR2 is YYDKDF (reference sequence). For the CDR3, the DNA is TGTGCCACCAGCAGGTCACAGGGGGCCCACGAGCAGTACTTC. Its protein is CATSRSQGAHEQYF.

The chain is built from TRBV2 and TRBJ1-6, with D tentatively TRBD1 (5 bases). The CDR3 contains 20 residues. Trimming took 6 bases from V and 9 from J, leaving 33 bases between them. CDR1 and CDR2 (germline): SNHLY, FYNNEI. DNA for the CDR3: TGTGCCAGCAGGGAGCCTGCACCGGGACTCCTCAGGGTTATAGGTTCACCCCTCCACTTT. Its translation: CASREPAPGLLRVIGSPLHF.

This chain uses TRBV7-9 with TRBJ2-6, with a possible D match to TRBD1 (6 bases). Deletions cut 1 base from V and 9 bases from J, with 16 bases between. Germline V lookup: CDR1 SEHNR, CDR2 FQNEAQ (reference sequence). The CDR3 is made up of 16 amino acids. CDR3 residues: CASSLGGQSRDNVLTF. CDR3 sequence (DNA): TGTGCCAGCAGCTTAGGAGGACAGTCCAGGGACAACGTCCTGACTTTC.

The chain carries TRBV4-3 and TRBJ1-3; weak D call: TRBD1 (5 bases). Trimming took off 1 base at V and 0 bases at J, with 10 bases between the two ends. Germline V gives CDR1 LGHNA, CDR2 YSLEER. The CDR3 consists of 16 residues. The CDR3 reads CASSQGYGASGNTIYF. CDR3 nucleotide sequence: TGCGCCAGCAGCCAAGGATATGGGGCCTCTGGAAACACCATATATTTT.

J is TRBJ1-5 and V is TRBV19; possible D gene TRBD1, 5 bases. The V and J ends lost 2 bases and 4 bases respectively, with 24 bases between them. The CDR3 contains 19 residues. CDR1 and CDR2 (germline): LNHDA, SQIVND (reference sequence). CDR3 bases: TGTGCCAGTAGTATATTGAACAGGACCCCTCGGACTACTAATCAGCCCCAGCATTTT. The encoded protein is CASSILNRTPRTTNQPQHF. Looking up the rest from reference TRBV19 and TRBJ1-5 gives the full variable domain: DGGITQSPKYLFRKEGQNVTLSCEQNLNHDAMYWYRQDPGQGLRLIYYSQIVNDFQKGDIAEGYSVSREKKESFPLTVTSAQKNPTAFYLCASSILNRTPRTTNQPQHFGDGTRLSIL.

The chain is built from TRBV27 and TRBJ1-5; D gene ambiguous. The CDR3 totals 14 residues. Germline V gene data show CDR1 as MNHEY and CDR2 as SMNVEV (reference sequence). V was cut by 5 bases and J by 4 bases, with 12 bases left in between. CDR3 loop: CASSPGVGNQPQHF. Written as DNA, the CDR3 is TGTGCCAGCAGTCCTGGGGTAGGAAATCAGCCCCAGCATTTT.

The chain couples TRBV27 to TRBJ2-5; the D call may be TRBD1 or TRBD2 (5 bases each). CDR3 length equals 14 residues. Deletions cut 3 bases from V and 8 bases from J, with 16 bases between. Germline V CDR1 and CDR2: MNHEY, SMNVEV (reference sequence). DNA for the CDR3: TGTGCCAGCAGTTTTGGGACGGCCGGTGAAACCCAGTACTTC. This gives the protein CASSFGTAGETQYF.